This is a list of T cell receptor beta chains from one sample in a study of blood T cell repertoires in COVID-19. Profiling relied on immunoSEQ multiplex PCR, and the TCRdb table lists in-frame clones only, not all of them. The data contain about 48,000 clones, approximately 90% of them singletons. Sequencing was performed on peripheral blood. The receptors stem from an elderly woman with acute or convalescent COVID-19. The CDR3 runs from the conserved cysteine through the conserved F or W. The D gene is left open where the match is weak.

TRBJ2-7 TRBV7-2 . CASSLGAGYSYEQYF TGTGCCAGCAGCTTAGGGGCAGGGTACTCCTACGAGCAGTACTTC
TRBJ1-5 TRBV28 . CASLGADAYSNQPQHF TGTGCCAGCCTGGGGGCGGACGCTTATAGCAATCAGCCCCAGCATTTT
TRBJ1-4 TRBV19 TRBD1 CASSTPGQGANEKLFF TGTGCCAGTAGTACCCCGGGACAGGGGGCGAATGAAAAACTGTTTTTT
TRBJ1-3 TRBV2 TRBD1 CASNVQGAGNTIYF TGTGCCAGCAACGTCCAGGGGGCGGGAAACACCATATATTTT
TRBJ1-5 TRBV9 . CASSVGTEDQPQHF TGTGCCAGCAGCGTAGGGACAGAGGATCAACCCCAGCATTTT
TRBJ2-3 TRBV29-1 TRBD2 CSVGGSGGTTGTDTQYF TGCAGCGTTGGGGGTAGCGGGGGGACCACTGGCACAGATACGCAGTATTTT
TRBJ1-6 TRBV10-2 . CASSESGRGSPLHF TGCGCCAGCAGTGAGTCCGGCCGGGGTTCACCCCTCCACTTT
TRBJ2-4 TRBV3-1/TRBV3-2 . CASSQGTKNIQYF TGTGCCAGCAGCCAAGGTACCAAAAACATTCAGTACTTC
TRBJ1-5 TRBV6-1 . CASSEGHGEPQHF TGTGCCAGCAGTGAAGGCCACGGGGAGCCCCAGCATTTT
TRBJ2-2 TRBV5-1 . CASSLPPGGELFF TGCGCCAGCAGCTTACCTCCCGGCGGGGAGCTGTTTTTT
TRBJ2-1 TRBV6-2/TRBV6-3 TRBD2 CASSPTSGGVLEQFF TGTGCCAGCAGTCCCACTAGCGGGGGGGTCTTGGAGCAGTTCTTC